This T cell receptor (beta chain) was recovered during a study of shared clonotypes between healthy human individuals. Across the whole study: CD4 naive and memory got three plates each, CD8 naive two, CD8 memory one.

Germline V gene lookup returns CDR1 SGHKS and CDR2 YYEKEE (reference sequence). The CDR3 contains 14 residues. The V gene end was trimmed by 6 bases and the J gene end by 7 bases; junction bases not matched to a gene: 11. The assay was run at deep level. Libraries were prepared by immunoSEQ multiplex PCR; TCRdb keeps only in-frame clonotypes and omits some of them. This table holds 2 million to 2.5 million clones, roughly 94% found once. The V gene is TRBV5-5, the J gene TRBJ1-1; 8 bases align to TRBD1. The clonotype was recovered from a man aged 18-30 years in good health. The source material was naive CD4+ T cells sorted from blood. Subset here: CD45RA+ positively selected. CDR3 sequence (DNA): TGTGCCAGCACCTCGTTGACAGGGGCGGTTGAAGCTTTCTTT. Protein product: CASTSLTGAVEAFF. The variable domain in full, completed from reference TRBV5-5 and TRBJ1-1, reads DAGVTQSPTHLIKTRGQQVTLRCSPISGHKSVSWYQQVLGQGPQFIFQYYEKEERGRGNFPDRFSARQFPNYSSELNVNALLLGDSALYLCASTSLTGAVEAFFGQGTRLTVV.